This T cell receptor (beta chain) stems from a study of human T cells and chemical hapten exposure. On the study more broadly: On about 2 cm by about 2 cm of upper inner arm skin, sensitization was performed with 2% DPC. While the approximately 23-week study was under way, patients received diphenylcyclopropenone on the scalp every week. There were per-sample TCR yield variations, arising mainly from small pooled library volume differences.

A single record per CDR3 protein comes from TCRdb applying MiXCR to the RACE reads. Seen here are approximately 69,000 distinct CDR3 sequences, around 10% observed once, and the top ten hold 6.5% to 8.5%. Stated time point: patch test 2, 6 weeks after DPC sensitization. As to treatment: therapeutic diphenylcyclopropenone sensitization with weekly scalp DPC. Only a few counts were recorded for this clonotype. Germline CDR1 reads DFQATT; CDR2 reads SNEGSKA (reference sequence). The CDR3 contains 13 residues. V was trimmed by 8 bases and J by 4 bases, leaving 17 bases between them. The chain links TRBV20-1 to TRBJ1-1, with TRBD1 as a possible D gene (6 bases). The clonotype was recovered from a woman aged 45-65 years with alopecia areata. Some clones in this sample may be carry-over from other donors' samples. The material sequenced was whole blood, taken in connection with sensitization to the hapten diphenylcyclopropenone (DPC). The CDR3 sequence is CSTWRGAVTEAFF. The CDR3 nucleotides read TGCAGTACCTGGCGGGGGGCCGTCACTGAAGCTTTCTTT.